The 22 T cell receptor beta chains presented below share a single source sample, sequenced in a study of T cell changes during pregnancy in multiple sclerosis. Clones were read by immunoSEQ multiplex PCR, and TCRdb kept only the in-frame ones, dropping some. This sample has some 120,000 clones, with roughly 92% found just once. Sequencing used peripheral blood, obtained before pregnancy. These receptors came from a female donor with multiple sclerosis, enrolled in a pregnancy study.

This chain links TRBV20-1 with TRBJ1-1; no firm D call. CDR3 length equals 11 residues. Trimming took off 2 bases at V and 4 bases at J, with 5 bases between the two ends. Germline V gene lookup returns CDR1 DFQATT and CDR2 SNEGSKA (reference sequence). CDR3 sequence: CSARPSTEAFF. In DNA, the CDR3 is TGCAGTGCTAGACCTTCCACTGAAGCTTTCTTT.

This clone was counted a single time. The chain joins TRBV7-3 to TRBJ2-5, with D possibly being TRBD2 (6 bases). With 5 bases removed from V and 4 bases from J, the gap between germline ends came to 11 bases. Germline lookup yields CDR1 SGHTA and CDR2 FQGTGA. This CDR3 has 13 residues. The CDR3, as DNA: TGTGCCAGCAGCGCGGGGCCCCTAGAGACCCAGTACTTC. Translating it yields CASSAGPLETQYF.

This clone was seen once. The junction departs from germline at one end; a sequencing error may be responsible. Different DNA sequences within this sample yield the same CDR3. This rearrangement joins TRBV27 to TRBJ1-1; D remains unclear. CDR1 MNHEY and CDR2 SMNVEV come from the germline V gene (reference sequence). There are 14 residues in the CDR3. DNA of the CDR3: TGTGCCAGTAGTTTCGTCGGTTTGAACACTGAAGCTTTCTTT. Its translation is CASSFVGLNTEAFF.

The CDR3 here is CASSTGGYNQPQHF. The CDR3 DNA sequence: TGTGCCAGCAGCACAGGGGGATACAATCAGCCCCAGCATTTT. The chain is built from TRBV7-6 and TRBJ1-5; 8 bases are shared with TRBD1. With 5 bases clipped from V and 3 bases from J, the junction kept 3 bases outside the gene matches. Germline CDR1 reads SGHVS; CDR2 reads FNYEAQ. CDR3 length: 14 amino acids.

The chain is built from TRBV19 and TRBJ2-1, with TRBD1 as a possible D gene (6 bases). This CDR3 has 15 residues. The germline gives CDR1 LNHDA, CDR2 SQIVND (reference sequence). The germline V and J ends were trimmed by 3 bases and 5 bases, with 14 bases remaining between them. CDR3 residues: CASSIGGRENNEQFF. CDR3 coding DNA: TGTGCCAGTAGTATTGGGGGCAGGGAGAACAATGAGCAGTTCTTC.

A single count supports this clone. The CDR3 nucleotides read TGTGCCAGCAGTAGGGACAGGGGAGAGACCCAGTACTTC. Translating gives CASSRDRGETQYF. The V gene is TRBV6-5, the J gene TRBJ2-5; TRBD1 matches at 10 bases. Trimming removed 5 bases from V and 4 bases from J; junction bases left unmatched: 1. Looked up from germline, CDR1 is MNHEY and CDR2 is SVGAGI. This CDR3 has 13 residues.

Here the CDR3 reads CASSPRTGAYEQYF. The CDR3 coding sequence is TGTGCCAGCAGCCCTCGGACAGGGGCCTACGAGCAGTACTTC. The chain employs TRBV7-3 and TRBJ2-5; 9 bases match TRBD1. The tail of the sequence fits TRBJ2-7 better, so the J call may be wrong. The CDR3 is 14 residues long. CDR1 is SGHTA and CDR2 is FQGTGA in the germline V gene.

This clone was seen a single time. The rearrangement joins TRBV6-1 to TRBJ1-5, with a weak D call TRBD1 (6 bases). V dropped 3 bases and J dropped 0 bases, with 15 bases sitting between them. Per germline, CDR1 MNHNS and CDR2 SASEGT. The length of the CDR3 is 17 residues. In nucleotides, the CDR3 is TGTGCCAGCAGTGACGCCTCGGACAGTTATAGCAATCAGCCCCAGCATTTT. It codes for CASSDASDSYSNQPQHF.

This sequence joins TRBV27 and TRBJ1-1; D possibly corresponds to TRBD1 (6 bases). This CDR3 comprises 13 residues. From germline, CDR1 is MNHEY and CDR2 SMNVEV (reference sequence). The V end was cut by 6 bases, the J end by 5 bases, with 13 bases between. CDR3 DNA sequence: TGTGCCAGCAGCACAGGGCTTCGGACTGAAGCTTTCTTT. Protein product: CASSTGLRTEAFF.

The chain uses TRBV30 and TRBJ2-7, with D perhaps TRBD2 (6 bases). The CDR3 spans 13 residues. CDR1 and CDR2 from the germline V gene are GTSNPN and SVGIG (reference sequence). V dropped 2 bases and J dropped 2 bases, with 10 bases sitting between them. CDR3 sequence: CAWSPGVAYEQYF. CDR3 coding DNA: TGTGCCTGGAGTCCGGGGGTAGCCTACGAGCAGTACTTC.

The CDR3 DNA sequence: TGTGCCAGCAGCTTATCCCGGGACAGGGTATCCACTGAAGCTTTCTTT. Amino acid sequence: CASSLSRDRVSTEAFF. The rearrangement uses TRBV7-9 and TRBJ1-1, with TRBD1 identical over 9 bases. After removal of 2 bases from V and 4 bases from J, the junction contained 8 bases not matched to a gene. The germline gives CDR1 SEHNR, CDR2 FQNEAQ (reference sequence). CDR3 length: 16 residues.

The chain uses TRBV5-4 and TRBJ1-5; 7 bases align to TRBD1. The CDR3 loop spans 13 amino acids. The germline gives CDR1 SGHNT, CDR2 YYREEE (reference sequence). Trimming at V came to 0 bases and at J to 13 bases, leaving 7 bases not matched to a gene. This chain's CDR3 is CASSLGPDRPQHF. The CDR3 nucleotides are TGTGCCAGCAGCTTGGGTCCGGACAGGCCTCAGCATTTT. Using reference TRBV5-4 and TRBJ1-5 for the parts outside the CDR3, the full variable domain is ETGVTQSPTHLIKTRGQQVTLRCSSQSGHNTVSWYQQALGQGPQFIFQYYREEENGRGNFPPRFSGLQFPNYSSELNVNALELDDSALYLCASSLGPDRPQHFGDGTRLSIL.

The chain combines TRBV6-5 with TRBJ2-1; 9 nucleotides agree with TRBD2. V lost 6 bases and J lost 4; bases outside the gene matches: 7. This CDR3 spans 15 amino acids. In germline, CDR1 is MNHEY, CDR2 SVGAGI. CDR3 residues: CASSLTTSGYNEQFF. CDR3 in DNA: TGTGCCAGCAGCCTTACGACTAGCGGTTACAATGAGCAGTTCTTC.

In this sample, this clone turned up once. The chain combines TRBV27 with TRBJ2-7; D possibly corresponds to TRBD2 (6 bases). The ends were cut back, 6 bases at V and 3 bases at J, with 9 bases in the middle. The CDR3 spans 12 residues. Germline V gene data show CDR1 as MNHEY and CDR2 as SMNVEV (reference sequence). CDR3 loop: CASRGGGYEQYF. The CDR3 nucleotides are TGTGCCAGCAGGGGGGGAGGCTACGAGCAGTACTTC.

The chain recombines TRBV30 with TRBJ1-1, with D hard to call. V was shortened by 1 base and J by 5 bases, with 5 bases between the two germline ends. Germline loops: CDR1 GTSNPN, CDR2 SVGIG (reference sequence). CDR3 length: 11 residues. The CDR3 loop is CAWSEETEAFF. The CDR3 nucleotides are TGTGCCTGGAGTGAAGAGACTGAAGCTTTCTTT.

This rearrangement joins TRBV5-1 to TRBJ2-3; D may be TRBD1 (6 bases). Germline V CDR1 and CDR2: SGHRS, YFSETQ. CDR3 length: 13 amino acids. Trimming shortened V by 4 bases and J by 5 bases, and 11 bases separated the two germline ends. For the CDR3, the DNA is TGCGCCAGCAGCCAGGGGAATCGAGATACGCAGTATTTT. It is translated as CASSQGNRDTQYF.

The chain joins TRBV5-6 to TRBJ1-5, with D maybe TRBD1 (5 bases). The CDR3 sequence is 14 residues long. V was cut by 0 bases and J by 3 bases, with 7 bases left in between. Germline V gene lookup returns CDR1 SGHDT and CDR2 YYEEEE. The CDR3 bases are TGTGCCAGCAGCTTGGGACAGTACAATCAGCCCCAGCATTTT. It translates to CASSLGQYNQPQHF.

This sequence joins TRBV10-3 and TRBJ1-5; the D is unclear. The CDR3 contains 14 residues. CDR1 is ENHRY, CDR2 SYGVKD, per germline. V was shortened by 2 bases and J by 1 base, with 6 bases between the two germline ends. CDR3 bases: TGTGCCATCAGTGAGGGCGGAAGCAATCAGCCCCAGCATTTT. Translating it yields CAISEGGSNQPQHF.

V is TRBV19 and J is TRBJ1-1, with 9 bases aligning to TRBD1. The CDR3 is 15 amino acids. Trimming removed 5 bases from V and 5 bases from J; junction bases left unmatched: 9. Germline values: CDR1 LNHDA, CDR2 SQIVND (reference sequence). The CDR3 reads CASSPQGQGGTEAFF. CDR3 in DNA: TGTGCCAGTAGTCCTCAGGGACAGGGAGGAACTGAAGCTTTCTTT.

The chain recombines TRBV9 with TRBJ1-1, with TRBD1 identical over 7 bases. V gave up 4 bases and J gave up 1 base; unmatched junction bases: 4. Per germline, CDR1 SGDLS and CDR2 YYNGEE. The CDR3 totals 14 residues. The chain's CDR3 is CASSRAGGNTEAFF. The CDR3 nucleotides read TGTGCCAGCAGCCGAGCAGGGGGGAACACTGAAGCTTTCTTT.

This rearrangement joins TRBV27 to TRBJ1-1; possible D gene TRBD1, 5 bases. This CDR3 is 15 amino acids long. The V gene's germline CDR1 is MNHEY and CDR2 SMNVEV (reference sequence). The V and J ends lost 6 bases and 4 bases respectively, with 18 bases between them. The CDR3 DNA sequence: TGTGCCAGCAGAACGATCAGGGTGATAGGCACTGAAGCTTTCTTT. This translates into CASRTIRVIGTEAFF.

The rearrangement links TRBV5-4 to TRBJ2-1; 15 bases are a match to TRBD2. Losses at the gene ends were 4 bases for V and 9 bases for J; bases not matched to a gene: 8. Germline V gives CDR1 SGHNT, CDR2 YYREEE (reference sequence). The CDR3 loop spans 16 amino acids. In nucleotides, the CDR3 is TGTGCCAGCAGCGGGGGACTAGCGGGAGGAGAGGGTGAGCAGTTCTTC. Its protein product is CASSGGLAGGEGEQFF.